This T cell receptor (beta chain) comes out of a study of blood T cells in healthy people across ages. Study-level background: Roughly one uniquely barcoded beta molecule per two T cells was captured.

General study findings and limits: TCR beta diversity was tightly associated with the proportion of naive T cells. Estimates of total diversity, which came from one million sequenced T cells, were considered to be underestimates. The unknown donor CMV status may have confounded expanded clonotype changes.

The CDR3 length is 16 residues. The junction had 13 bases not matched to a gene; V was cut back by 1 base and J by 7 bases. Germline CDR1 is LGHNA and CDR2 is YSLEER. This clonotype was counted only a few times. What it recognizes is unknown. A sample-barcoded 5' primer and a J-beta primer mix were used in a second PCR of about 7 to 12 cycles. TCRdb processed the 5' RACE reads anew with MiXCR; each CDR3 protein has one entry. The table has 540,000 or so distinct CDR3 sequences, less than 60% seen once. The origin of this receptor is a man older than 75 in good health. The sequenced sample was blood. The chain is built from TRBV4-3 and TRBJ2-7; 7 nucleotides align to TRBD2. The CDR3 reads CASSQGASGIYNEQYF. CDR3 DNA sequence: TGCGCCAGCAGCCAAGGTGCGAGCGGGATCTACAATGAGCAGTACTTC.